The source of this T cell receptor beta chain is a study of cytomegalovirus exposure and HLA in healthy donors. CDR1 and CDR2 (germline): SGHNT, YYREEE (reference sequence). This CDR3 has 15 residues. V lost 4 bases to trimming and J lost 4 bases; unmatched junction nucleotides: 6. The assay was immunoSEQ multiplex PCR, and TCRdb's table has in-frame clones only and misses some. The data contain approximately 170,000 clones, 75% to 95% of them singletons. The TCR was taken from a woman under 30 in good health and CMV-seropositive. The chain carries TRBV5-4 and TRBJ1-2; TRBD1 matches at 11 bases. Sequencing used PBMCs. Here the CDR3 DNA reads TGTGCCAGCAGCCCGCGGACAGGGGGCGCCTATGGCTACACCTTC. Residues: CASSPRTGGAYGYTF.